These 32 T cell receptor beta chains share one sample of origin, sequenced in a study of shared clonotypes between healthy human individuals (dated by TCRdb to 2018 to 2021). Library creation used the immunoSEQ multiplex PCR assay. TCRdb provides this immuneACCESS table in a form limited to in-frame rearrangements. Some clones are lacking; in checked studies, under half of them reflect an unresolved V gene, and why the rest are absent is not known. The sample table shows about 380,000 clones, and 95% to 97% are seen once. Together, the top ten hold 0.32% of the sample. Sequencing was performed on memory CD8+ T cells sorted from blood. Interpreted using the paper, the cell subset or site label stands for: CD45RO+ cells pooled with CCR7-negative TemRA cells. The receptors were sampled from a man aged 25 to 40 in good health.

The CDR3 is CASSLAVPYEQYF. The DNA for the CDR3 is TGTGCCAGCAGCTTAGCGGTCCCCTACGAGCAGTACTTC. This chain links TRBV7-2 with TRBJ2-7; unclear D gene. Trimming took off 0 bases at V and 2 bases at J, with 5 bases between the two ends. This CDR3 is built from 13 residues. Per the germline V gene, CDR1 is SGHTA and CDR2 is FQGNSA.

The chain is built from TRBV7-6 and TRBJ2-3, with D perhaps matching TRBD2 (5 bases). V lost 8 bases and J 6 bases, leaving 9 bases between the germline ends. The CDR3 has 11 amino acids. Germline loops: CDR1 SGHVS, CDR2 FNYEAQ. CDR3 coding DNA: TGTGCCAGCTCGCGCGGGGATACGCAGTATTTT. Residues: CASSRGDTQYF.

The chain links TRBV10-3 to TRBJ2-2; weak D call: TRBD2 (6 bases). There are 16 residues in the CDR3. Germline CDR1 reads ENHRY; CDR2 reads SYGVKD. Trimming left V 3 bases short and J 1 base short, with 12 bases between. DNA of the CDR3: TGTGCCATCAGTGATAGCGGAGGAAAGAACACCGGGGAGCTGTTTTTT. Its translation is CAISDSGGKNTGELFF.

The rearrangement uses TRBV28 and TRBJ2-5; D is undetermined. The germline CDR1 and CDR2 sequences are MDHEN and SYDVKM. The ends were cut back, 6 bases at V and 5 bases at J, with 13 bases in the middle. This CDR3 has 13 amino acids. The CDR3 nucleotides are TGTGCCAGCAGCGTCGGGCCGACGGAGACCCAGTACTTC. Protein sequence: CASSVGPTETQYF. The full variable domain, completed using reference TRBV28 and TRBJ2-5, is DVKVTQSSRYLVKRTGEKVFLECVQDMDHENMFWYRQDPGLGLRLIYFSYDVKMKEKGDIPEGYSVSREKKERFSLILESASTNQTSMYLCASSVGPTETQYFGPGTRLLVL.

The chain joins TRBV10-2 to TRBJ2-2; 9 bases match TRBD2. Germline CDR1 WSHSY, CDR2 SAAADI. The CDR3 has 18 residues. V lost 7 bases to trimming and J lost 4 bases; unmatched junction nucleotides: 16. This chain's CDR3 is CASKTGTSFPRPTGELFF. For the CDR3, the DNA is TGCGCCAGCAAAACCGGGACTAGCTTTCCGCGGCCCACCGGGGAGCTGTTTTTT.

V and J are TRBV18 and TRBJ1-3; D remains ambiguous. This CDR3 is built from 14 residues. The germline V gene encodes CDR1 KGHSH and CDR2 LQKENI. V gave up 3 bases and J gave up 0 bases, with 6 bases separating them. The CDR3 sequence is CASSPVSSGNTIYF. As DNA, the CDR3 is TGTGCCAGCTCACCGGTCAGCTCTGGAAACACCATATATTTT.

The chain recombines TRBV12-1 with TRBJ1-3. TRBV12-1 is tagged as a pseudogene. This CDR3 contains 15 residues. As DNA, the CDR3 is TGTGCCATTTCCTCCGGGCTCCGCTCTGGAAACACCATATATTTT. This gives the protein CAISSGLRSGNTIYF.

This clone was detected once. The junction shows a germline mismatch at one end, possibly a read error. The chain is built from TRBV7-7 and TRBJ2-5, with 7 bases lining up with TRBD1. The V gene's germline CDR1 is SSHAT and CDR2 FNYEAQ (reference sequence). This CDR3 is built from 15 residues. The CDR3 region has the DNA TGTGCTAGCAGCTTAGAGTTCCCAGGGGGAGAGACCCAGTACTTC. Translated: CASSLEFPGGETQYF.

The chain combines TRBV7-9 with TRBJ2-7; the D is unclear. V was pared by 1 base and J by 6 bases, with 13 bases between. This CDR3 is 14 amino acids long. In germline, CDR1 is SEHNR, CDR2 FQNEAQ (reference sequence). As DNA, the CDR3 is TGTGCCAGCAGCTTAGAAGGGCGCCCATCCGAGCAGTACTTC. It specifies CASSLEGRPSEQYF. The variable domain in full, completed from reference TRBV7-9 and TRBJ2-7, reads DTGVSQNPRHKITKRGQNVTFRCDPISEHNRLYWYRQTLGQGPEFLTYFQNEAQLEKSRLLSDRFSAERPKGSFSTLEIQRTEQGDSAMYLCASSLEGRPSEQYFGPGTRLTVT.

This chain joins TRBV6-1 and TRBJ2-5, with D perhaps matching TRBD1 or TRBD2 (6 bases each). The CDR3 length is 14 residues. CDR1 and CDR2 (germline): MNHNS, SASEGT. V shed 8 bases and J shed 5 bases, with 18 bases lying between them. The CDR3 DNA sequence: TGTGCCAGCGGCGGTTCGGGGGCAGGTGAGACCCAGTACTTC. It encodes CASGGSGAGETQYF.

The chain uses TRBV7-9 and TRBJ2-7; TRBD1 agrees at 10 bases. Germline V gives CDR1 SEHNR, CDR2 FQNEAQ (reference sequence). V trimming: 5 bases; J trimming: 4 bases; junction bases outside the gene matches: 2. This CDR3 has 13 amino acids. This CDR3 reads CASSGTGDYEQYF. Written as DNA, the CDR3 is TGTGCCAGCAGCGGGACAGGGGATTACGAGCAGTACTTC.

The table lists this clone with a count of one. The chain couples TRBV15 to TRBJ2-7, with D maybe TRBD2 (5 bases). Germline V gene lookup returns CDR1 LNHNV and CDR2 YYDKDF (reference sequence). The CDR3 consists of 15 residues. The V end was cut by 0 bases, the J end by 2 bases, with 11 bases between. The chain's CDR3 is CATSRDRLATYEQYF. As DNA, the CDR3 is TGTGCCACCAGCAGAGATCGGCTAGCTACCTACGAGCAGTACTTC.

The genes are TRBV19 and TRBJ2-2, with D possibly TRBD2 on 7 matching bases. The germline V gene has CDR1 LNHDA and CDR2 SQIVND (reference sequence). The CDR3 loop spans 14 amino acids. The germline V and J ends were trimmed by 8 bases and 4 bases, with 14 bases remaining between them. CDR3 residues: CASFHGGRTGELFF. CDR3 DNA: TGTGCCAGTTTCCACGGGGGGCGCACCGGGGAGCTGTTTTTT.

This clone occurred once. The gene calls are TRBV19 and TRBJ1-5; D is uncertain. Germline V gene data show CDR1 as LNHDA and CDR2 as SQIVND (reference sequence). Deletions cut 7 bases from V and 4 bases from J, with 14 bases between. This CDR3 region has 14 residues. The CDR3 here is CASNDGRLNQPQHF. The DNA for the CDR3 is TGTGCCAGTAACGACGGGAGATTAAATCAGCCCCAGCATTTT.

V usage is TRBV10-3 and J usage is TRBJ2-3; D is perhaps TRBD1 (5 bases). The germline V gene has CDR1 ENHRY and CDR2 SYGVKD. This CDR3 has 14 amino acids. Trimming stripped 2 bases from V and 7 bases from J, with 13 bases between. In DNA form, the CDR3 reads TGTGCCATCAGTGAGCCCTCCCCAGGGCATACGCAGTATTTT. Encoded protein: CAISEPSPGHTQYF.

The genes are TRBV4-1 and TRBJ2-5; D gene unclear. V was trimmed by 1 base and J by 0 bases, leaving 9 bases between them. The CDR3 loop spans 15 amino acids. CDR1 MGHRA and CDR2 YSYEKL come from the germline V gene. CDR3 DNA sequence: TGCGCCAGCAGCCAAGTTCAGACGTACCAAGAGACCCAGTACTTC. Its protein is CASSQVQTYQETQYF.

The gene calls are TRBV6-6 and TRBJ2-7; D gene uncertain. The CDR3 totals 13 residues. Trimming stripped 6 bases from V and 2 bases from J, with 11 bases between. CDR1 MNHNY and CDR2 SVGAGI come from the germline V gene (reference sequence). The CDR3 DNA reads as TGTGCCAGCAGATTACAGTCGACCTACGAGCAGTACTTC. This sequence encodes CASRLQSTYEQYF.

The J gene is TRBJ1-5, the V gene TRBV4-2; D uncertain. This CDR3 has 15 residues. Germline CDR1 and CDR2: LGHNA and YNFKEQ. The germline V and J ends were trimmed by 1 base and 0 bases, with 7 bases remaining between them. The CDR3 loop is CASSQAGYSNQPQHF. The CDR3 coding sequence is TGTGCCAGCAGCCAAGCCGGATATAGCAATCAGCCCCAGCATTTT.

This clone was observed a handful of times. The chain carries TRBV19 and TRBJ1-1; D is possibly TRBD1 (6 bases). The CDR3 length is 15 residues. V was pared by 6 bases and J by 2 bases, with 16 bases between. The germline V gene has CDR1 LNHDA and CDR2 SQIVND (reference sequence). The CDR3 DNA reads TGTGCCAGTAGACAAGGATGGGACATAAACACTGAAGCTTTCTTT. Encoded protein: CASRQGWDINTEAFF.

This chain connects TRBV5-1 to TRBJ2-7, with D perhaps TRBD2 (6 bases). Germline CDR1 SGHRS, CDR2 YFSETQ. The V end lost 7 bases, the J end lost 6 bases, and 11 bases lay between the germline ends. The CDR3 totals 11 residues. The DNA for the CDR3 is TGCGCCAGCCGGTCCGGGGGCGAGCAGTACTTC. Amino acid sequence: CASRSGGEQYF.

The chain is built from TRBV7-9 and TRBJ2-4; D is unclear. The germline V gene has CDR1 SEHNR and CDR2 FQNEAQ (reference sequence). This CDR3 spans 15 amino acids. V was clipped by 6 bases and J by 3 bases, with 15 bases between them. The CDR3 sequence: CASRPVDGIKNIQYF. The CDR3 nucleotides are TGTGCCAGCAGACCTGTGGACGGAATCAAAAACATTCAGTACTTC.

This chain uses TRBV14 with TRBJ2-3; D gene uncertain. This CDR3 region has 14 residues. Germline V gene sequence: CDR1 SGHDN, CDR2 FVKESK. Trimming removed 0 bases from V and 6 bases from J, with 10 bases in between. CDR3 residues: CASSQDLTSDTQYF. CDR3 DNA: TGTGCCAGCAGCCAAGATCTGACATCCGATACGCAGTATTTT.

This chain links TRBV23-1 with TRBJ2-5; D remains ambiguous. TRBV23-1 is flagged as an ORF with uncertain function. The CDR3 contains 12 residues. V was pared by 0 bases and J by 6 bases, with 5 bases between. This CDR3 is CASSQSRQTQYF. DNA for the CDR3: TGCGCCAGCAGTCAATCGCGACAGACCCAGTACTTC.

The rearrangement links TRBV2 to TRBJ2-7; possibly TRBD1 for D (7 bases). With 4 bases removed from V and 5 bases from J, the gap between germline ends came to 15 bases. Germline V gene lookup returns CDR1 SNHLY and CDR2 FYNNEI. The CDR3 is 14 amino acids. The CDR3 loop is CASSAETGRHEQYF. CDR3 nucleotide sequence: TGTGCCAGCAGTGCCGAGACAGGGAGGCACGAGCAGTACTTC.

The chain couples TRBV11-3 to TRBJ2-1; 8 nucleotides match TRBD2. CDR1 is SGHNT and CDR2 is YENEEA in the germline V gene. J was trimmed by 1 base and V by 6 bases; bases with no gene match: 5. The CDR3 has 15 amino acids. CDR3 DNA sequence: TGTGCCAGCAGTTATGCGGGGGGTTCCTACAATGAGCAGTTCTTC. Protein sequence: CASSYAGGSYNEQFF.

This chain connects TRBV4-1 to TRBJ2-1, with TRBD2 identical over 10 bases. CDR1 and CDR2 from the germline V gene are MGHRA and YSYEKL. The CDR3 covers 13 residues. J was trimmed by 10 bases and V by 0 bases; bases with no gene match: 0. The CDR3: CASSQELAGEQFF. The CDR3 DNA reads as TGCGCCAGCAGCCAAGAACTAGCGGGGGAGCAGTTCTTC.

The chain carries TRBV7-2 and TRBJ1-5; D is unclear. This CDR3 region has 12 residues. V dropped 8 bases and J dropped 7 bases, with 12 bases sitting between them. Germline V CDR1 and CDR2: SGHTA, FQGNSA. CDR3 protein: CASANPTQPQHF. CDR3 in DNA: TGTGCCAGCGCAAACCCAACCCAGCCCCAGCATTTT.

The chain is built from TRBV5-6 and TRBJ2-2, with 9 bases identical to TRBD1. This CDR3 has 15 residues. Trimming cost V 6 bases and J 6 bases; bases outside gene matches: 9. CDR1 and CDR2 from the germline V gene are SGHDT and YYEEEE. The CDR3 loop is CASTYRDRDAGELFF. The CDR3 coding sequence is TGTGCCAGCACATACCGGGACAGGGATGCCGGGGAGCTGTTTTTT.

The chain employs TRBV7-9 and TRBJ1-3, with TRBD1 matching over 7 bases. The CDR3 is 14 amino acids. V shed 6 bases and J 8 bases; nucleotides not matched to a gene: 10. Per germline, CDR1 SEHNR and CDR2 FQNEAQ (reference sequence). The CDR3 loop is CASRETGSRDTIYF. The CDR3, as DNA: TGTGCCAGCAGGGAGACAGGGTCTCGGGACACCATATATTTT.

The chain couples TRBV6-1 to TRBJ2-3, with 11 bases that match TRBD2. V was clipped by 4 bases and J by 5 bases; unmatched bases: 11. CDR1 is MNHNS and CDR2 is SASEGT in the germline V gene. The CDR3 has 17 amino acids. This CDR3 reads CASSVSPRLAGRDTQYF. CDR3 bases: TGTGCCAGCAGTGTAAGTCCGAGACTAGCGGGAAGAGATACGCAGTATTTT.

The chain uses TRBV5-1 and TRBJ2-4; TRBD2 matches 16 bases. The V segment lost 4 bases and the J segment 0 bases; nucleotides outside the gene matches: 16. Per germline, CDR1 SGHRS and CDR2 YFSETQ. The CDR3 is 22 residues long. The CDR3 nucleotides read TGCGCCAGCAGCCCGTCACGGGGACTAGCGGGAGGGCCGACTAAAGCCAAAAACATTCAGTACTTC. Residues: CASSPSRGLAGGPTKAKNIQYF. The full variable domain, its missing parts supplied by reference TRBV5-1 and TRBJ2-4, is KAGVTQTPRYLIKTRGQQVTLSCSPISGHRSVSWYQQTPGQGLQFLFEYFSETQRNKGNFPGRFSGRQFSNSRSEMNVSTLELGDSALYLCASSPSRGLAGGPTKAKNIQYFGAGTRLSVL.

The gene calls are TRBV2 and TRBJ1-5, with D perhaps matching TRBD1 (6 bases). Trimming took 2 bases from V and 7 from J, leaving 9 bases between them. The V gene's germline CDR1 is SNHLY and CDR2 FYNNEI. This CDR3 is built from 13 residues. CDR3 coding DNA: TGTGCCAGCAGTGAAAGGGGGGGACAGCCCCAGCATTTT. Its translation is CASSERGGQPQHF. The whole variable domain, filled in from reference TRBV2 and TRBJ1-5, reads EPEVTQTPSHQVTQMGQEVILRCVPISNHLYFYWYRQILGQKVEFLVSFYNNEISEKSEIFDDQFSVERPDGSNFTLKIRSTKLEDSAMYFCASSERGGQPQHFGDGTRLSIL.